One and the same sample provided the 5 T cell receptor beta chains below, sequenced in a study of blood T cell repertoires in COVID-19. Only in-frame clones appear in the TCRdb table, and some are missing; sequencing was by immunoSEQ multiplex PCR. Of around 320,000 clones listed, around 90% are singletons. The sequencing input was PBMCs or T cells enriched from blood (not recorded which). The receptor set was obtained from a woman in her late teens or twenties with acute COVID-19.

The rearrangement joins TRBV28 to TRBJ1-4; 7 positions agree with TRBD1. This CDR3 is built from 19 residues. Trimming at V came to 6 bases and at J to 7 bases, leaving 23 bases not matched to a gene. Germline V lookup: CDR1 MDHEN, CDR2 SYDVKM. The CDR3 sequence is CASSPSPGQTSMSGEKLFF. CDR3 bases: TGTGCCAGCAGCCCCTCTCCGGGACAGACATCTATGAGCGGTGAAAAACTGTTTTTT.

The genes are TRBV4-1 and TRBJ2-3; no clear D. Trimming removed 0 bases from V and 1 base from J, with 8 bases in between. CDR1 MGHRA and CDR2 YSYEKL come from the germline V gene. The CDR3 contains 15 residues. CDR3 residues: CASSQDAYGTDTQYF. DNA of the CDR3: TGCGCCAGCAGCCAAGATGCCTATGGCACAGATACGCAGTATTTT.

V is TRBV28 and J is TRBJ2-7; 9 bases align to TRBD1. The CDR3 contains 16 residues. V lost 6 bases and J lost 4; bases outside the gene matches: 13. In germline, CDR1 is MDHEN, CDR2 SYDVKM. The CDR3 coding sequence is TGTGCCAGCAGCCCTTCTAAAGGGACAGGGATTTACGAGCAGTACTTC. This sequence encodes CASSPSKGTGIYEQYF.

This sequence joins TRBV7-9 and TRBJ2-2; TRBD1 matches 7 bases. This CDR3 has 16 amino acids. Germline V lookup: CDR1 SEHNR, CDR2 FQNEAQ (reference sequence). V lost 6 bases and J lost 4; bases outside the gene matches: 11. CDR3 amino acids: CASRPTGFGSTGELFF. DNA for the CDR3: TGTGCCAGCAGGCCGACAGGGTTTGGGTCCACCGGGGAGCTGTTTTTT.

The chain couples TRBV28 to TRBJ2-1; 10 positions agree with TRBD2. In germline, CDR1 is MDHEN, CDR2 SYDVKM. The J segment lost 5 bases and the V segment lost 6 bases, leaving 7 bases of the junction unmatched. This CDR3 comprises 15 residues. CDR3 sequence: CASRETSGADNEQFF. DNA of the CDR3: TGTGCCAGCAGGGAAACTAGCGGGGCTGACAATGAGCAGTTCTTC.